The 17 T cell receptor beta chains listed next were all sequenced from one sample in a study of shared clonotypes between healthy human individuals. Positive CCR7 selection of CD45RO-negative cells yielded the naive CD8 cells, and terminally differentiated effector memory CD45RA+ cells were excluded. Generated by immunoSEQ multiplex PCR, the TCRdb table keeps only in-frame clones and is missing some. Here the sample spans roughly 590,000 clones, around 95% being singletons. Sequenced sample: naive CD8+ T cells sorted from blood. These receptors were collected from a woman aged 25 to 39 in good health.

This chain connects TRBV27 to TRBJ2-6; unclear D gene. The CDR3 consists of 15 residues. Between the trimmed V and J ends, which lost 9 bases and 0 bases, there was a span of 12 bases. Germline-derived CDR1 and CDR2 are MNHEY and SMNVEV (reference sequence). Here the CDR3 DNA reads TGTGCCAGTACCGACGGGTCCTCTGGGGCCAACGTCCTGACTTTC. It codes for CASTDGSSGANVLTF. The full variable domain, completed using reference TRBV27 and TRBJ2-6, is EAQVTQNPRYLITVTGKKLTVTCSQNMNHEYMSWYRQDPGLGLRQIYYSMNVEVTDKGDVPEGYKVSRKEKRNFPLILESPSPNQTSLYFCASTDGSSGANVLTFGAGSRLTVL.

DNA of the CDR3: TGTGCCAGCACCCCACCCCAGGTGGACACTGAAGCTTTCTTT. Translated, it gives CASTPPQVDTEAFF. J is TRBJ1-1 and V is TRBV7-8, with D uncertain. The germline gives CDR1 SGHVS, CDR2 FQNEAQ. The V end was cut by 7 bases, the J end by 3 bases, with 15 bases between. The CDR3 is 14 amino acids.

The CDR3 DNA reads TGTGCCAGCTGCACCGCGAACACCGGGGAGCTGTTTTTT. It is translated as CASCTANTGELFF. J is TRBJ2-2 and V is TRBV13; D unclear. Germline-derived CDR1 and CDR2 are PRHDT and FYEKMQ (reference sequence). The CDR3 sequence is 13 residues long. Trimming took off 8 bases at V and 0 bases at J, with 7 bases between the two ends.

The chain has TRBV6-5 and TRBJ1-1; TRBD1 aligns across 7 bases. This CDR3 contains 14 residues. Germline CDR1 and CDR2: MNHEY and SVGAGI. J gave up 8 bases and V 5 bases, and 11 bases lay outside the gene matches. CDR3 coding DNA: TGTGCCAGCAGTCTCCTCGGGACAGCGGCAGAAGCTTTCTTT. Its protein is CASSLLGTAAEAFF.

About this clone: The same CDR3 also results from other DNA sequences found in this sample. The chain has TRBV28 and TRBJ2-1; D remains ambiguous. Germline V CDR1 and CDR2: MDHEN, SYDVKM. CDR3 length: 11 residues. Trimming removed 1 base from V and 5 bases from J, with 0 bases in between. The CDR3 reads CASSLYNEQFF. Here the CDR3 DNA reads TGTGCCAGCAGTTTATACAATGAGCAGTTCTTC.

The genes are TRBV5-1 and TRBJ2-7; the match to TRBD2 covers 8 bases. Germline V gene lookup returns CDR1 SGHRS and CDR2 YFSETQ. This CDR3 has 14 residues. V trimming: 0 bases; J trimming: 5 bases; junction bases outside the gene matches: 4. CDR3 DNA sequence: TGCGCCAGCAGCTTGGAGGCGGGAGGCCACGAGCAGTACTTC. This codes for CASSLEAGGHEQYF.

The rearrangement joins TRBV7-7 to TRBJ2-7; 7 bases align to TRBD2. CDR3 length: 15 amino acids. V lost 5 bases and J lost 3; bases outside the gene matches: 10. Per the germline V gene, CDR1 is SSHAT and CDR2 is FNYEAQ (reference sequence). CDR3 loop: CASSPLAAGNYEQYF. In DNA form, the CDR3 reads TGTGCCAGCAGCCCCTTGGCAGCGGGGAACTACGAGCAGTACTTC.

The chain has TRBV7-9 and TRBJ2-7, with TRBD2 as a possible D gene (6 bases). Trimming pared 7 bases from V and 0 bases from J, leaving 13 bases between. CDR1 and CDR2 from the germline V gene are SEHNR and FQNEAQ (reference sequence). The CDR3 covers 14 residues. This CDR3 is CASTSSESSYEQYF. The CDR3 coding sequence is TGTGCCAGCACCTCTAGCGAGTCCTCCTACGAGCAGTACTTC.

The gene calls are TRBV7-9 and TRBJ2-1; 12 nucleotides align to TRBD2. This CDR3 has 16 amino acids. The V gene end was trimmed by 6 bases and the J gene end by 9 bases; junction bases not matched to a gene: 12. Germline V CDR1 and CDR2: SEHNR, FQNEAQ (reference sequence). CDR3 nucleotides: TGTGCCAGCAGGCCATCCGGACTAGCGGGAAGGATTGAGCAGTTCTTC. Translation: CASRPSGLAGRIEQFF.

The chain has TRBV10-1 and TRBJ1-2; D not certain. V lost 3 bases and J lost 6, with 8 bases in between. Germline loops: CDR1 WNHNN, CDR2 SYGVQD (reference sequence). The length of the CDR3 is 12 residues. CDR3 amino acids: CASSDTSNGYTF. The CDR3 region has the DNA TGCGCCAGCAGTGATACTTCGAATGGCTACACCTTC.

The chain employs TRBV5-5 and TRBJ2-7; D unresolved. This CDR3 contains 17 residues. V gave up 2 bases and J gave up 0 bases, with 18 bases separating them. The germline V gene encodes CDR1 SGHKS and CDR2 YYEKEE (reference sequence). Written as DNA, the CDR3 is TGTGCCAGCAGCTTAGCCCCTTGGAGCGCTAGCTCCTACGAGCAGTACTTC. This translates into CASSLAPWSASSYEQYF.

The chain couples TRBV2 to TRBJ2-3; TRBD2 might be the D (5 bases). The CDR3 runs 18 residues. V was pared by 0 bases and J by 6 bases, with 22 bases between. Looked up from germline, CDR1 is SNHLY and CDR2 is FYNNEI. DNA of the CDR3: TGTGCCAGCAGTGAAGCTTTTATGAGCGGAGCACGTTGGGATACGCAGTATTTT. Translated: CASSEAFMSGARWDTQYF.

This chain connects TRBV27 to TRBJ2-7; the D call may be TRBD1 or TRBD2 (5 bases each). Deletions cut 4 bases from V and 4 bases from J, with 11 bases between. There are 13 residues in the CDR3. Per the germline V gene, CDR1 is MNHEY and CDR2 is SMNVEV (reference sequence). Here the CDR3 reads CASSSGPLYEQYF. The CDR3 DNA follows: TGTGCCAGCAGTTCGGGACCGCTGTACGAGCAGTACTTC.

The chain employs TRBV13 and TRBJ2-7; 10 bases match TRBD2. The CDR3 runs to 16 residues. V lost 4 bases, J lost 1 base, and 7 bases stayed unmatched. Germline V lookup: CDR1 PRHDT, CDR2 FYEKMQ (reference sequence). CDR3 residues: CASSSPSSGSSYEQYF. The CDR3 nucleotides are TGTGCCAGCAGCTCACCCTCTAGCGGGAGTTCCTACGAGCAGTACTTC.

The chain has TRBV9 and TRBJ1-2; 7 bases map to TRBD1. Per germline, CDR1 SGDLS and CDR2 YYNGEE. The V segment lost 2 bases and the J segment 6 bases; nucleotides outside the gene matches: 4. The CDR3 is 13 residues long. For the CDR3, the DNA is TGTGCCAGCAGCGTGACAGGGAAGGATGGCTACACCTTC. Residues: CASSVTGKDGYTF.

This clone has a single count. This chain connects TRBV30 to TRBJ1-3; unclear D gene. Trimming took off 3 bases at V and 0 bases at J, with 6 bases between the two ends. This CDR3 is 13 amino acids long. Germline assignment: CDR1 GTSNPN and CDR2 SVGIG (reference sequence). The CDR3 sequence is CAWSPISGNTIYF. The CDR3 DNA reads TGTGCCTGGAGCCCGATCTCTGGAAACACCATATATTTT.

The V and J genes are TRBV7-7 and TRBJ2-5; TRBD1 aligns across 10 bases. CDR1 is SSHAT and CDR2 is FNYEAQ in the germline V gene (reference sequence). J gave up 2 bases and V 5 bases, and 17 bases lay outside the gene matches. The CDR3 has 19 residues. The CDR3 DNA is TGTGCCAGCAGCGCATTCCGGGACAGGGGCCGGGGGAGGCAAGAGACCCAGTACTTC. It codes for CASSAFRDRGRGRQETQYF.